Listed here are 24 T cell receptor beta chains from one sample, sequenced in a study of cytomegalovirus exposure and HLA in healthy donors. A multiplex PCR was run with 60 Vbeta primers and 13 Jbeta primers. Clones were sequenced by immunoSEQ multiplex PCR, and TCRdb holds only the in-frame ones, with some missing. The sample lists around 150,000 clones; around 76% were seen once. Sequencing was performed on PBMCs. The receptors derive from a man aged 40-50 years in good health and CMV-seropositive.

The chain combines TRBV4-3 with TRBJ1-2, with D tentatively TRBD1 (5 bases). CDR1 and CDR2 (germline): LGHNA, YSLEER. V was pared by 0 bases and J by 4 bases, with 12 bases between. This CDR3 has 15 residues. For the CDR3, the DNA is TGCGCCAGCAGCCAAGATACAGGCAGGCTCTATGGCTACACCTTC. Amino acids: CASSQDTGRLYGYTF.

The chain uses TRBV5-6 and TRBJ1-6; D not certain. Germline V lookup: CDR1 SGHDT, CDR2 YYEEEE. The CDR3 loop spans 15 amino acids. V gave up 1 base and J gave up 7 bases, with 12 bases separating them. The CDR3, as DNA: TGTGCCAGCAGCTTGATTGTAATCCGGAATTCACCCCTCCACTTT. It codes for CASSLIVIRNSPLHF.

CDR3 DNA: TGCAGCGTTGCGCGAGCGGGGAGCTCCTACGAGCAGTACTTC. It yields the protein CSVARAGSSYEQYF. This chain links TRBV29-1 with TRBJ2-7, with 7 bases aligning to TRBD2. V lost 4 bases, J lost 0 bases, and 6 bases stayed unmatched. CDR1 is SQVTM, CDR2 ANQGSEA, per germline. This CDR3 spans 14 amino acids.

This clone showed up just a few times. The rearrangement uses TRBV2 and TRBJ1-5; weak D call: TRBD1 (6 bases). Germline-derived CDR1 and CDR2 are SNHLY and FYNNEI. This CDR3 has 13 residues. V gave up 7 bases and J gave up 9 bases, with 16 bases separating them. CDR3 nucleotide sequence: TGTGCCAGCACCACAGGGACGTGGAGGCCCCAGCATTTT. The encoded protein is CASTTGTWRPQHF.

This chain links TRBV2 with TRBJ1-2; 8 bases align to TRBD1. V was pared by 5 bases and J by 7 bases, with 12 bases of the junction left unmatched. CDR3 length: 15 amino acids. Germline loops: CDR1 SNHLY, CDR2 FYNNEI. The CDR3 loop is CASSPDRASLGGYTF. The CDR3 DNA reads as TGTGCCAGCAGTCCGGACAGGGCTTCTTTAGGTGGCTACACCTTC.

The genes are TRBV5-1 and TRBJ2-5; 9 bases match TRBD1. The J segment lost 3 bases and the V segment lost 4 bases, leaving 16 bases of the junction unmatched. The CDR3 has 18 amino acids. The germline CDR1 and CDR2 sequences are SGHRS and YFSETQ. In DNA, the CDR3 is TGCGCCAGCAGCCGGTCATTAGTAGGGACAGGGACAGAAGAGACCCAGTACTTC. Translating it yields CASSRSLVGTGTEETQYF.

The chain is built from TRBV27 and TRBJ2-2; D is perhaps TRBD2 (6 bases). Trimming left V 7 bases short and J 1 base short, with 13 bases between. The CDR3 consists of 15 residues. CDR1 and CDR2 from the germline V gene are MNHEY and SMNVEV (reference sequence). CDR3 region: CASNDLGGNTGELFF. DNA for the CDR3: TGTGCCAGCAACGATCTGGGGGGGAACACCGGGGAGCTGTTTTTT.

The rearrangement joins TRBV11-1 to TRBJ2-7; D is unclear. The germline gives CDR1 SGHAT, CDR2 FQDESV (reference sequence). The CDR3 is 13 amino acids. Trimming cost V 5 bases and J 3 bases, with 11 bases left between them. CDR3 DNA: TGTGCCAGCAGCCAACCCCCCAGCTACGAGCAGTACTTC. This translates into CASSQPPSYEQYF.

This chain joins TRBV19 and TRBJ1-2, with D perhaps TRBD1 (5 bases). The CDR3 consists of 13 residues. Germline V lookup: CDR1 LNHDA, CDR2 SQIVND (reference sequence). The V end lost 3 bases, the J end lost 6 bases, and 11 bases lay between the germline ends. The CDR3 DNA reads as TGTGCCAGTAGTATGGGAACAGGTGATGGCTACACCTTC. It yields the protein CASSMGTGDGYTF.

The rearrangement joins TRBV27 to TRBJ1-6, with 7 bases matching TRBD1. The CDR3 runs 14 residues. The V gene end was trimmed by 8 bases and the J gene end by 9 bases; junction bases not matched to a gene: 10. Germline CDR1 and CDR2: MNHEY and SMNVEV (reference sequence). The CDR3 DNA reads TGTGCCAGCGGTACCTACAGGGGCTCTTCACCCCTCCACTTT. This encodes CASGTYRGSSPLHF.

The DNA for the CDR3 is TGTGCCAGCAGCTCATGGACTAGCGCGAGGACCGGGGAGCTGTTTTTT. Its translation: CASSSWTSARTGELFF. The V call is TRBV7-2, the J call TRBJ2-2; 9 nucleotides line up with TRBD2. Germline CDR1 is SGHTA and CDR2 is FQGNSA. V dropped 4 bases and J dropped 5; count of bases not matched to a gene: 8. This CDR3 region has 16 residues.

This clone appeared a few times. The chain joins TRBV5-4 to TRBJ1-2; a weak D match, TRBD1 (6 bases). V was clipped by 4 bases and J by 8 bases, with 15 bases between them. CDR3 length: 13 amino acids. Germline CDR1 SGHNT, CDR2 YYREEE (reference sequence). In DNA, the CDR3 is TGTGCCAGCAGCCTCCGTGGGGGCGTAGGCTACACCTTC. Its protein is CASSLRGGVGYTF.

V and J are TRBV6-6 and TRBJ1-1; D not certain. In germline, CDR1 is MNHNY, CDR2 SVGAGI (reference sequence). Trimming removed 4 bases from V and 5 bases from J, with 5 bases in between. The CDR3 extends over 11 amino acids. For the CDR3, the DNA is TGTGCCAGCAGTTCACGGACTGAAGCTTTCTTT. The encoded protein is CASSSRTEAFF.

CDR3: CASRGPGTGGHEQYF. The CDR3 DNA is TGTGCCAGCAGGGGACCCGGGACAGGGGGCCACGAGCAGTACTTC. V usage is TRBV7-9 and J usage is TRBJ2-7; 12 bases fit TRBD1. The junction had 8 bases not matched to a gene; V was cut back by 6 bases and J by 5 bases. Germline CDR1 is SEHNR and CDR2 is FQNEAQ (reference sequence). The CDR3 has 15 residues.

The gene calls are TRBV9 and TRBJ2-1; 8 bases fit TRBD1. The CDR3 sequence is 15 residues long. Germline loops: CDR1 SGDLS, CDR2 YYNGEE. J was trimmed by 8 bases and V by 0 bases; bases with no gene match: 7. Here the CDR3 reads CASSVEQGGLDEQFF. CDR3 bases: TGTGCCAGCAGCGTAGAACAGGGGGGCCTAGATGAGCAGTTCTTC.

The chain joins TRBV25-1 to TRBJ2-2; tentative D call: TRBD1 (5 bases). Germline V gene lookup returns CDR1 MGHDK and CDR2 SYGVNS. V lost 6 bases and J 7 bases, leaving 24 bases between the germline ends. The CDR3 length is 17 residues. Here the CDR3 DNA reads TGTGCCAGCAGCGGGCCTCTGGTAACAGGATTGTTCGGGGAGCTGTTTTTT. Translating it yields CASSGPLVTGLFGELFF.

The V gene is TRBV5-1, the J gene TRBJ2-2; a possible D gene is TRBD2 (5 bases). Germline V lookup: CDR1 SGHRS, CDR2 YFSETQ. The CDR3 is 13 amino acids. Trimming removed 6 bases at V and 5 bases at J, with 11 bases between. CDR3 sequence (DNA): TGCGCCAGCACCCGGTTAGCGACCGGGGAGCTGTTTTTT. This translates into CASTRLATGELFF.

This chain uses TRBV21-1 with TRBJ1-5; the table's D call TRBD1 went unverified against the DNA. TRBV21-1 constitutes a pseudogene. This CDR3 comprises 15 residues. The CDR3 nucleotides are TGTGCCAGCAGCAGCCGGACAGATAGCAATCAGCCCCAGCATTTT. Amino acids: CASSSRTDSNQPQHF.

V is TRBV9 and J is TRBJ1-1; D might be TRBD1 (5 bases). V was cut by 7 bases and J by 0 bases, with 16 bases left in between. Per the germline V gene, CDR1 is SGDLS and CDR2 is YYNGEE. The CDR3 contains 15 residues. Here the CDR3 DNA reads TGTGCCAGCCTGGGGCCAGCCTACATGAACACTGAAGCTTTCTTT. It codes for CASLGPAYMNTEAFF. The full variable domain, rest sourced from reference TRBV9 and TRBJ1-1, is DSGVTQTPKHLITATGQRVTLRCSPRSGDLSVYWYQQSLDQGLQFLIQYYNGEERAKGNILERFSAQQFPDLHSELNLSSLELGDSALYFCASLGPAYMNTEAFFGQGTRLTVV.

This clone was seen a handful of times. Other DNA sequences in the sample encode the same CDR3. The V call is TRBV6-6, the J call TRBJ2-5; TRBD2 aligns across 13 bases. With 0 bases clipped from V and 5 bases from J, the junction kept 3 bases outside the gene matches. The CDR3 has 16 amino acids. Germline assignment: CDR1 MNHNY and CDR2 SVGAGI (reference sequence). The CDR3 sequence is CASSYSLAGGRETQYF. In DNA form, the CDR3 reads TGTGCCAGCAGTTACTCACTAGCGGGGGGGCGTGAGACCCAGTACTTC.

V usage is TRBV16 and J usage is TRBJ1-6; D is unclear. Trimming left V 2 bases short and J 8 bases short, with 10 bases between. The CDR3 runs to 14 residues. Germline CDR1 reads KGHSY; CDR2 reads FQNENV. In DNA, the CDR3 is TGTGCCAGCAGCCAAGAGGGTATCGATTCACCCCTCCACTTT. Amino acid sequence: CASSQEGIDSPLHF.

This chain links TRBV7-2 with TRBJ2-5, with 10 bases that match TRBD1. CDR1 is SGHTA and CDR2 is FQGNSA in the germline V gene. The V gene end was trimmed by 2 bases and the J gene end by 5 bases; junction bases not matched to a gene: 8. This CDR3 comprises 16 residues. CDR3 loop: CASSLTGTGVWETQYF. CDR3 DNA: TGTGCCAGCAGCTTAACCGGGACAGGGGTGTGGGAGACCCAGTACTTC.

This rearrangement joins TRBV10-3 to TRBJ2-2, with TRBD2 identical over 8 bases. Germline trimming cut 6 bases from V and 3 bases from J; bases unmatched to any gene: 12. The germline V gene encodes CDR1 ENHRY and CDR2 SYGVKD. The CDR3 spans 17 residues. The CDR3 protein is CAIRRTAGGADTGELFF. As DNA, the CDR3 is TGTGCCATCAGGAGGACCGCCGGGGGGGCGGACACCGGGGAGCTGTTTTTT.

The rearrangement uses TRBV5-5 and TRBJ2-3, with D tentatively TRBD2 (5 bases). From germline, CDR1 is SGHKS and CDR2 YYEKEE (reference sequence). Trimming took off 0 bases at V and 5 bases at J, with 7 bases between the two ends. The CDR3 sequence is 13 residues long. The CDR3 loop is CASSLERGDTQYF. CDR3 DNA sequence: TGTGCCAGCAGCTTGGAACGGGGAGATACGCAGTATTTT.